This T cell receptor beta chain comes out of a study of blood T cells in healthy people across ages. A second PCR of roughly 7 to 11 cycles used a sample-barcoded 5' primer and a J-beta primer mix. TCRdb analysed the 5' RACE reads with MiXCR anew, one entry per CDR3 protein. Of 780,000 or so distinct CDR3 sequences listed, about 53% are singletons. Details on this clonotype: Antigen specificity is unknown.

Study-level points and caveats: When set beside aged donors, long-lived donors presented more naive CD4+ cells and higher diversity.

The specimen sequenced was blood. This clonotype was sampled from a man at least 80 years old in good health.

CDR3 region: CASSNQVIGGGTEAFF. The CDR3 DNA reads TGTGCCAGCTCCAACCAAGTCATTGGAGGGGGCACTGAAGCTTTCTTT. The V gene is TRBV18, the J gene TRBJ1-1; D may be TRBD1 (6 bases). V lost 6 bases, J lost 4 bases, and 21 bases lay in between. CDR3 size: 16 residues. The germline V gene has CDR1 KGHSH and CDR2 LQKENI. Supplemented by reference TRBV18 and TRBJ1-1, the full variable domain reads NAGVMQNPRHLVRRRGQEARLRCSPMKGHSHVYWYRQLPEEGLKFMVYLQKENIIDESGMPKERFSAEFPKEGPSILRIQQVVRGDSAAYFCASSNQVIGGGTEAFFGQGTRLTVV.